This T cell receptor (beta chain) is from a study of OX40 agonist ivuxolimab in advanced cancers. Study summary: Ivuxolimab, which patients received intravenously every 2 weeks, was dosed at 0.01 to 10 mg/kg.

The data were produced by immunoSEQ multiplex PCR, yet TCRdb's version contains in-frame clones alone and is incomplete. The sample comprises under 70,000 clones, 75% to 90% of which are singletons, and 1.2% rests with the top ten. At baseline, cycle 4 day 1, and cycle 7 day 1, blood was sampled. The input for sequencing was CD4+ or CD8+ T cells sorted from blood, taken in a trial of the OX40 agonist ivuxolimab. This receptor was identified in an adult with an advanced solid tumor such as melanoma, head and neck, liver or kidney cancer.

DNA of the CDR3: TGTGCCAGCAGTTATGTGGGTGAGCAGTTCTTC. As protein: CASSYVGEQFF. The genes are TRBV6-1 and TRBJ2-1, with D hard to call. The V gene lost 5 bases and the J gene lost 9 bases, with 8 bases spanning the gap. The germline V gene encodes CDR1 MNHNS and CDR2 SASEGT. The CDR3 has 11 residues.